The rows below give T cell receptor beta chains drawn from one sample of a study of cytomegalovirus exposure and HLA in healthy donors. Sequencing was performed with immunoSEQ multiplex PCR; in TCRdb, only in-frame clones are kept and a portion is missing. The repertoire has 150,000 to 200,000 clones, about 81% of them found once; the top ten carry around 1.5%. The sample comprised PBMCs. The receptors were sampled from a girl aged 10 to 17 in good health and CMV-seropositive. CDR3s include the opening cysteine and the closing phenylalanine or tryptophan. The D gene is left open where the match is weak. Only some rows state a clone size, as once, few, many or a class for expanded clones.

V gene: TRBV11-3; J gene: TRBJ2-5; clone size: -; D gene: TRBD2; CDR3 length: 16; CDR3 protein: CASSPGTSGAGETQYF; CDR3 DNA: TGTGCCAGCAGCCCGGGGACTAGCGGGGCCGGGGAGACCCAGTACTTC
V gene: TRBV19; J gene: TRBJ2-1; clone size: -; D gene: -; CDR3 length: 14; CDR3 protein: CASRIGSSGDEQFF; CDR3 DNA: TGTGCCAGTAGAATTGGGTCCTCCGGGGATGAGCAGTTCTTC
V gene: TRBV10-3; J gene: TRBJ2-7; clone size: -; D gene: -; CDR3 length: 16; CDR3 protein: CAISDLPREVSYEQYF; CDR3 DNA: TGTGCCATCAGTGACCTGCCCAGGGAAGTTTCCTACGAGCAGTACTTC
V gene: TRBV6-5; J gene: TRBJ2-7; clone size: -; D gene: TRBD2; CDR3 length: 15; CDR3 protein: CASSGTSGGFYEQYF; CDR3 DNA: TGTGCCAGCAGTGGGACTAGCGGGGGGTTCTACGAGCAGTACTTC
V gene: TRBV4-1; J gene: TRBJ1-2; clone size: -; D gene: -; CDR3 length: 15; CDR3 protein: CASSQAPGGMVGYTF; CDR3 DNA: TGCGCCAGCAGCCAAGCCCCGGGGGGAATGGTTGGCTACACCTTC
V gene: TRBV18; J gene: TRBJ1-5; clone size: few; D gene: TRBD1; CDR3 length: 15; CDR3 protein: CASSRTSGGSEPQHF; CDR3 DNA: TGTGCCAGCTCACGTACCTCAGGGGGCTCGGAGCCCCAGCATTTT
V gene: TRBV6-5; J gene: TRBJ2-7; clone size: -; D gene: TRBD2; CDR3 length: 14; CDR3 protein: CASSYTGGAYEQYF; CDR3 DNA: TGTGCCAGCAGTTACACCGGGGGGGCCTACGAGCAGTACTTC
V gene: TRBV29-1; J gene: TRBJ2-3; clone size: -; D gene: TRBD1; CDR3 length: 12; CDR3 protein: CSYRGGTDTQYF; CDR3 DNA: TGCAGCTACAGGGGTGGCACAGATACGCAGTATTTT
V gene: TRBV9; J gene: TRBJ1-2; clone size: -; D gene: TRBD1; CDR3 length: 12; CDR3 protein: CASSADRDGYTF; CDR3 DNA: TGTGCCAGCAGCGCGGACAGGGATGGCTACACCTTC
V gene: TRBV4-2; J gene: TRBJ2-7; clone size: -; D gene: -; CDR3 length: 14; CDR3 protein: CASSQEGGPYEQYF; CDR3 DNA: TGTGCCAGCAGCCAAGAGGGGGGGCCCTACGAGCAGTACTTC
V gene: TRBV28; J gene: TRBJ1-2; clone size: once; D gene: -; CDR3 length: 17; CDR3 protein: CASSLWATVGALTGYTF; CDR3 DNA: TGTGCCAGCAGTTTATGGGCCACCGTGGGAGCCCTAACTGGCTACACCTTC
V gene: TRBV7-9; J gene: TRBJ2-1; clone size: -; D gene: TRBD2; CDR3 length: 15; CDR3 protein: CASSLEAAGGGEQFF; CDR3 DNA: TGTGCCAGCAGCTTAGAAGCGGCGGGAGGTGGTGAGCAGTTCTTC
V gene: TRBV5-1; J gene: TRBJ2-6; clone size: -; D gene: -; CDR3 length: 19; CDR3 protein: CASSLKISRDDSGANVLTF; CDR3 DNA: TGCGCCAGCAGCTTGAAGATCAGCAGGGATGACTCTGGGGCCAACGTCCTGACTTTC
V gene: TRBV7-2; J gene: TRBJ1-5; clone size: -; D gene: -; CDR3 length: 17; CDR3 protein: CASSLVAGVPSNQPQHF; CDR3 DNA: TGTGCCAGCAGCTTAGTGGCAGGGGTCCCTAGCAATCAGCCCCAGCATTTT
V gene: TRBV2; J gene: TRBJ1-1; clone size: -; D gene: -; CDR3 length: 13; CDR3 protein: CASSDRGFTEAFF; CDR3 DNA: TGTGCCAGCAGTGATCGGGGGTTCACTGAAGCTTTCTTT
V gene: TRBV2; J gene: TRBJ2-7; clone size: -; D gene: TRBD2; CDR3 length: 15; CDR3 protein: CASRASGMISYEQYF; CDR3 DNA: TGTGCCAGCAGGGCTAGCGGGATGATCTCCTACGAGCAGTACTTC
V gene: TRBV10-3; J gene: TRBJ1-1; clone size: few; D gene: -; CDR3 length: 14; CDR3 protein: CAISGPIRGSEAFF; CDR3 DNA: TGTGCCATCAGTGGACCCATAAGGGGATCTGAAGCTTTCTTT
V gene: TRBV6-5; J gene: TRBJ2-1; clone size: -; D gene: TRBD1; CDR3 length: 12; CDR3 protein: CASRDRDLWEFF; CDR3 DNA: TGTGCCAGCCGGGACAGGGATCTTTGGGAGTTCTTC
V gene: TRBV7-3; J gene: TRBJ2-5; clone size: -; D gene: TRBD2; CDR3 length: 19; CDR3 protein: CASSIRGRGGSGGQETQYF; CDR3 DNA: TGTGCCAGCAGCATCCGGGGGCGGGGAGGTAGCGGGGGCCAAGAGACCCAGTACTTC
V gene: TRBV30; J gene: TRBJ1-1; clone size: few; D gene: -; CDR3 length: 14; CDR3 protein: CAWSRHREGTEAFF; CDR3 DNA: TGTGCCTGGAGTAGACACAGGGAAGGCACTGAAGCTTTCTTT
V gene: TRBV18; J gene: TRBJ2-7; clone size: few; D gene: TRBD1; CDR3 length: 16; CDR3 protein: CASSPPEGTGTYEQYF; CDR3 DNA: TGTGCCAGCTCACCACCGGAGGGGACAGGGACCTACGAGCAGTACTTC
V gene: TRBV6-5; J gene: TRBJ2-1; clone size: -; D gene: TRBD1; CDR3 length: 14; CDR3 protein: CASSWTGEGNEQFF; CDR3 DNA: TGTGCCAGCAGTTGGACAGGGGAGGGTAATGAGCAGTTCTTC
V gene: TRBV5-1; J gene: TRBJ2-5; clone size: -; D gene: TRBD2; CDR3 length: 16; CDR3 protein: CASSLDVAGGQETQYF; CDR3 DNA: TGCGCCAGCAGCTTGGACGTAGCGGGAGGGCAAGAGACCCAGTACTTC
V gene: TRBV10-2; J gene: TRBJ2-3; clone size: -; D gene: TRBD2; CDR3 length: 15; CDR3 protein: CASRSAGVSTDTQYF; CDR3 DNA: TGCGCCAGCAGGTCGGCGGGAGTGAGCACAGATACGCAGTATTTT
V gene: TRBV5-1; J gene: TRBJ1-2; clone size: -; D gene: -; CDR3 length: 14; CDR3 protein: CASAPEGALYGYTF; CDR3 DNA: TGCGCCAGCGCCCCTGAAGGGGCCCTCTATGGCTACACCTTC
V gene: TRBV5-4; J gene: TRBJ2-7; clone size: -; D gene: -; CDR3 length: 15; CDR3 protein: CASSQVGGSYYEQYF; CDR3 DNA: TGTGCCAGCAGTCAGGTAGGGGGAAGTTACTACGAGCAGTACTTC
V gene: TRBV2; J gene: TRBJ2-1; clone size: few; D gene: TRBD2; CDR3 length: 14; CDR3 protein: CASRGTSAYNEQFF; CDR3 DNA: TGTGCCAGCAGGGGGACTAGCGCCTACAATGAGCAGTTCTTC
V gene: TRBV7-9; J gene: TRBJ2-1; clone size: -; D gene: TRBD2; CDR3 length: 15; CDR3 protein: CASSLVLAGYDEQFF; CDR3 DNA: TGTGCCAGCAGCTTAGTGCTAGCGGGATATGATGAGCAGTTCTTC